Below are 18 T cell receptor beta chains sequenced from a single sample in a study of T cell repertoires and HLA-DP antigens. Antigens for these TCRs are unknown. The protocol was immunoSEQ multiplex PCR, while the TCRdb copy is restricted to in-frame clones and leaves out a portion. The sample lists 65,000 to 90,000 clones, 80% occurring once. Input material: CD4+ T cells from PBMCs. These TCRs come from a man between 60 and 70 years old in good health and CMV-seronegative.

As DNA, the CDR3 is TGTGCCAGCAGCTCCAACAACGGACTCCGAAGCGATTCACCCCTCCACTTT. This codes for CASSSNNGLRSDSPLHF. The J gene is TRBJ1-6, the V gene TRBV7-2; D remains ambiguous. Germline V lookup: CDR1 SGHTA, CDR2 FQGNSA. The CDR3 consists of 17 residues. V shed 4 bases and J shed 8 bases, with 21 bases lying between them. The complete variable domain, with remaining parts taken from reference TRBV7-2 and TRBJ1-6, reads GAGVSQSPSNKVTEKGKDVELRCDPISGHTALYWYRQSLGQGLEFLIYFQGNSAPDKSGLPSDRFSAERTGGSVSTLTIQRTQQEDSAVYLCASSSNNGLRSDSPLHFGNGTRLTVT.

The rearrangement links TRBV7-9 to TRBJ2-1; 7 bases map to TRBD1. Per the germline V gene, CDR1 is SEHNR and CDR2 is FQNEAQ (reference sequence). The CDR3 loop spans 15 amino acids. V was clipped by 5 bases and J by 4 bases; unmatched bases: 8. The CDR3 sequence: CASSVDRVGYNEQFF. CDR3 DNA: TGTGCCAGCAGCGTAGACAGGGTGGGATACAATGAGCAGTTCTTC. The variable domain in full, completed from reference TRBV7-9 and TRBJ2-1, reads DTGVSQNPRHKITKRGQNVTFRCDPISEHNRLYWYRQTLGQGPEFLTYFQNEAQLEKSRLLSDRFSAERPKGSFSTLEIQRTEQGDSAMYLCASSVDRVGYNEQFFGPGTRLTVL.

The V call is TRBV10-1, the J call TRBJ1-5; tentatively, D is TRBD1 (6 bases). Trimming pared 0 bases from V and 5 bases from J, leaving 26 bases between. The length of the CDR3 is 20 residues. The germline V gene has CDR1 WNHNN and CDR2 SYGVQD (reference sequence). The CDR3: CASSESGGPRGCLSYQPQHF. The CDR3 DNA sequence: TGCGCCAGCAGTGAGTCGGGGGGCCCCCGGGGTTGCCTTTCGTATCAGCCCCAGCATTTT.

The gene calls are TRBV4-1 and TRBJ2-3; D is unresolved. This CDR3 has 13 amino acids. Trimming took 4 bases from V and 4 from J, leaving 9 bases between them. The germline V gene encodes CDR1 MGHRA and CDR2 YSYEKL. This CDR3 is CASSLGPSDTQYF. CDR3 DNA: TGCGCCAGCAGCCTCGGTCCTTCAGATACGCAGTATTTT.

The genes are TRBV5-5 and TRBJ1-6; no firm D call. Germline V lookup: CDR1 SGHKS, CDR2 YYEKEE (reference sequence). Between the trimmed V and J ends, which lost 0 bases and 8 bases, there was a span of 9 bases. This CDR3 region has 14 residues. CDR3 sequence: CASSLVFGDSPLHF. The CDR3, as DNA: TGTGCCAGCAGCTTGGTCTTCGGGGATTCACCCCTCCACTTT.

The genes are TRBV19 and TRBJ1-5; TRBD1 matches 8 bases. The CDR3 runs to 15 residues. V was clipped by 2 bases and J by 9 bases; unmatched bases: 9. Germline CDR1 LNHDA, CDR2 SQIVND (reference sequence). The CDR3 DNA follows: TGTGCCAGTAGTATATCAGGGGGCATATTTCGGCCCCAGCATTTT. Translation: CASSISGGIFRPQHF. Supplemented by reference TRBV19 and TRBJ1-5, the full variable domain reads DGGITQSPKYLFRKEGQNVTLSCEQNLNHDAMYWYRQDPGQGLRLIYYSQIVNDFQKGDIAEGYSVSREKKESFPLTVTSAQKNPTAFYLCASSISGGIFRPQHFGDGTRLSIL.

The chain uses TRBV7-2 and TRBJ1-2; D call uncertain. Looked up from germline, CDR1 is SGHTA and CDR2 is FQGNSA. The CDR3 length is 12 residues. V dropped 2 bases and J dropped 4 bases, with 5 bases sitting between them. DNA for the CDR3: TGTGCCAGCAGCTTATTCAGCTATGGCTACACCTTC. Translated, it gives CASSLFSYGYTF.

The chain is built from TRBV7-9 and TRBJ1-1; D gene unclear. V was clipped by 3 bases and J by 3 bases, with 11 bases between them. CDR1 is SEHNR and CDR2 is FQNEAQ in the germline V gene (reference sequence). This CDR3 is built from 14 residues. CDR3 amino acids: CASSFSASDTEAFF. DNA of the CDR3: TGTGCCAGCAGCTTCTCGGCCTCGGACACTGAAGCTTTCTTT.

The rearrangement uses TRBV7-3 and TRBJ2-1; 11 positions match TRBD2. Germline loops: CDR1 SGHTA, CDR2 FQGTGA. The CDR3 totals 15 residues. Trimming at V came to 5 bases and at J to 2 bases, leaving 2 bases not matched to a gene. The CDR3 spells CASSRLAGTYNEQFF. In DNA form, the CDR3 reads TGTGCCAGCAGCAGACTAGCGGGGACCTACAATGAGCAGTTCTTC.

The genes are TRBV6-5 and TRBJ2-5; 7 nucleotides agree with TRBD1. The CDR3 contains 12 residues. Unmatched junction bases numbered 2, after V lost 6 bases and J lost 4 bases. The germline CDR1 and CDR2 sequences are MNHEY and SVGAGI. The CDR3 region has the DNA TGTGCCAGCAGCTACAGGGGAGAGACCCAGTACTTC. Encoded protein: CASSYRGETQYF.

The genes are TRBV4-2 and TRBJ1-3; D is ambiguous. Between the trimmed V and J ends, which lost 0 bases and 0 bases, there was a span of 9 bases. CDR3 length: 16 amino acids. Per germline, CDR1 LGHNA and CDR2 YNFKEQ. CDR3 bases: TGTGCCAGCAGCCAAGATCTTCGAAGCTCTGGAAACACCATATATTTT. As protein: CASSQDLRSSGNTIYF.

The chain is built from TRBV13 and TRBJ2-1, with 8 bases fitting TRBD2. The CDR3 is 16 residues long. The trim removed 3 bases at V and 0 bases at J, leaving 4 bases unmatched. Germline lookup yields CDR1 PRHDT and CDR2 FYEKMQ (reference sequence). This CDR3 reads CASSLGGGSSYNEQFF. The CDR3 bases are TGTGCCAGCAGCTTGGGCGGGGGGAGCTCCTACAATGAGCAGTTCTTC.

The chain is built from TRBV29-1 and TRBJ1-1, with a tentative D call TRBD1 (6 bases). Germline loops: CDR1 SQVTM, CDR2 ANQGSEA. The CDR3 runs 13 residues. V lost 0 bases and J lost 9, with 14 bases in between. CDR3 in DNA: TGCAGCGTTGAAGATCAGGGGCAGGGGAAAGCTTTCTTT. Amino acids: CSVEDQGQGKAFF. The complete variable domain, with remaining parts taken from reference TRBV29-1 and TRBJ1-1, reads SAVISQKPSRDICQRGTSLTIQCQVDSQVTMMFWYRQQPGQSLTLIATANQGSEATYESGFVIDKFPISRPNLTFSTLTVSNMSPEDSSIYLCSVEDQGQGKAFFGQGTRLTVV.

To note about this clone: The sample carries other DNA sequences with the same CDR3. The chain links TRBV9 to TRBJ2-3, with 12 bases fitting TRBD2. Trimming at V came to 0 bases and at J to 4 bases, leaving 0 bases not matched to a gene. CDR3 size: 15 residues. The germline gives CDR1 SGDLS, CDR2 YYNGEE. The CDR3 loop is CASSVGLAGADTQYF. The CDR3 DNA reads TGTGCCAGCAGCGTAGGACTAGCGGGGGCAGATACGCAGTATTTT.

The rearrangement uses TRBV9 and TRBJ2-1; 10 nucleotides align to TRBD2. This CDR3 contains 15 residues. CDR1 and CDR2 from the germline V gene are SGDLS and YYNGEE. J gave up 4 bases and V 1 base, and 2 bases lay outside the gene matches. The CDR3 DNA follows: TGTGCCAGCAGCGTACAAGCGGGGGGGTACAATGAGCAGTTCTTC. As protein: CASSVQAGGYNEQFF. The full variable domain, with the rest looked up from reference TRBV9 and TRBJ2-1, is DSGVTQTPKHLITATGQRVTLRCSPRSGDLSVYWYQQSLDQGLQFLIQYYNGEERAKGNILERFSAQQFPDLHSELNLSSLELGDSALYFCASSVQAGGYNEQFFGPGTRLTVL.

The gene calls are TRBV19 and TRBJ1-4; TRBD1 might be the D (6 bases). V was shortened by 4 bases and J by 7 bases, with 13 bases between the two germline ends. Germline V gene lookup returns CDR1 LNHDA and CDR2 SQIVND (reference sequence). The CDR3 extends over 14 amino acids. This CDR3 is CASSTTGPAEKLFF. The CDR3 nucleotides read TGTGCCAGTAGTACCACAGGGCCGGCTGAAAAACTGTTTTTT.

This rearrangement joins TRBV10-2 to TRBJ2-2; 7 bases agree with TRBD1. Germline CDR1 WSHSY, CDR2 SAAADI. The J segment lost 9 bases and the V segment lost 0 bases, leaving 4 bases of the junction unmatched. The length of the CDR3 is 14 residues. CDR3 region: CASSESGGMRELFF. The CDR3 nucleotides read TGCGCCAGCAGTGAGTCAGGGGGCATGAGGGAGCTGTTTTTT.

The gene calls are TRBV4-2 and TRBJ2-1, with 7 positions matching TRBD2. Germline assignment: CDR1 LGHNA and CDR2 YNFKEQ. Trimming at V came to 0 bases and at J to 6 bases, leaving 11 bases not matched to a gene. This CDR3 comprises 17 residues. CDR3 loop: CASSQDGALGEGNEQFF. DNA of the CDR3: TGTGCCAGCAGCCAAGACGGGGCACTGGGGGAGGGCAATGAGCAGTTCTTC.